These 25 T cell receptor beta chains were all obtained from the same sample, sequenced in a study of chronic HIV infection and antiretroviral therapy. One entry per CDR3 protein, called by TCRdb with MiXCR from the 5' RACE reads. The sample includes about 38,000 distinct CDR3 sequences, roughly 8.2% of them seen just once. Sequencing was carried out using peripheral blood. The receptors stem from an adult who had HIV and had not received antiretroviral therapy, or was an uninfected healthy control (not recorded which).

The CDR3 DNA follows: TGCAGCGTTGGAGAGGACAGGGTGATCTACGAGCAGTACTTC. This codes for CSVGEDRVIYEQYF. The chain couples TRBV29-1 to TRBJ2-7; TRBD1 aligns across 8 bases. The germline gives CDR1 SQVTM, CDR2 ANQGSEA. CDR3 length equals 14 residues. The junction had 8 bases not matched to a gene; V was cut back by 4 bases and J by 3 bases.

V gene TRBV11-2 combines with J gene TRBJ2-7, with a weak D call TRBD1 (5 bases). Germline lookup yields CDR1 SGHAT and CDR2 FQNNGV. Trimming shortened V by 1 base and J by 4 bases, and 17 bases separated the two germline ends. The CDR3 is 16 amino acids. The CDR3 is CASSLGPEGVSYEQYF. The CDR3 nucleotides are TGTGCCAGCAGCTTAGGGCCCGAAGGGGTGTCATACGAGCAGTACTTC. Full variable domain (missing parts from reference TRBV11-2 and TRBJ2-7): EAGVAQSPRYKIIEKRQSVAFWCNPISGHATLYWYQQILGQGPKLLIQFQNNGVVDDSQLPKDRFSAERLKGVDSTLKIQPAKLEDSAVYLCASSLGPEGVSYEQYFGPGTRLTVT.

This clonotype has just a few counts. The chain couples TRBV29-1 to TRBJ2-3; D unresolved. The CDR3 length is 13 residues. Germline V CDR1 and CDR2: SQVTM, ANQGSEA. The V end lost 8 bases, the J end lost 4 bases, and 16 bases lay between the germline ends. CDR3 bases: TGCAGCTTTGGGTCTAGTAGTCCAGATACGCAGTATTTT. Translation: CSFGSSSPDTQYF.

About this clonotype: Since a much larger clone is just one base distant, this may be a read error. This chain joins TRBV6-1 and TRBJ1-1; no clear D. Germline assignment: CDR1 MNHNS and CDR2 SASEGT. The CDR3 totals 14 residues. The CDR3 nucleotides are TGTGCCAGCAGTGAAATATTGTTGAACACTGAAACTTTCTTT. Its protein is CASSEILLNTETFF.

This clonotype was recorded at least ten times. This rearrangement joins TRBV7-3 to TRBJ2-1, with 12 bases that match TRBD2. This CDR3 is 16 amino acids long. Looked up from germline, CDR1 is SGHTA and CDR2 is FQGTGA. J gave up 9 bases and V 5 bases, and 11 bases lay outside the gene matches. The CDR3 bases are TGTGCCAGCAGCCCTCCTTCTAGCGGGAGGGGATCTGAGCAGTTCTTC. It codes for CASSPPSSGRGSEQFF.

The rearrangement uses TRBV25-1 and TRBJ2-7; a possible D gene is TRBD2 (6 bases). Trimming removed 4 bases at V and 3 bases at J, with 13 bases between. The CDR3 runs 14 residues. Germline values: CDR1 MGHDK, CDR2 SYGVNS. The CDR3 region is CASSVYGGRYEQYF. The CDR3 DNA sequence: TGTGCCAGCAGTGTTTACGGGGGACGCTACGAGCAGTACTTC.

The V gene is TRBV28, the J gene TRBJ1-3, with 8 bases fitting TRBD1. This CDR3 is built from 18 residues. The V and J ends lost 7 bases and 2 bases, in that order; junction bases with no gene match: 16. Germline V gene data show CDR1 as MDHEN and CDR2 as SYDVKM. The CDR3 reads CASIETGEVSLPGNTIYF. In nucleotides, the CDR3 is TGTGCCAGCATCGAGACAGGGGAGGTCTCCCTGCCTGGAAACACCATATATTTT.

This clonotype occurred a few times. The rearrangement links TRBV5-1 to TRBJ1-2, with D unclear. CDR3 size: 13 residues. V was clipped by 1 base and J by 6 bases, with 10 bases between them. Per germline, CDR1 SGHRS and CDR2 YFSETQ. The CDR3 spells CASSLRYQDGYTF. In DNA, the CDR3 is TGCGCCAGCAGCTTGAGGTACCAGGATGGCTACACCTTC. The variable domain in full, with the rest retrieved from reference TRBV5-1 and TRBJ1-2, is KAGVTQTPRYLIKTRGQQVTLSCSPISGHRSVSWYQQTPGQGLQFLFEYFSETQRNKGNFPGRFSGRQFSNSRSEMNVSTLELGDSALYLCASSLRYQDGYTFGSGTRLTVV.

Ten or more counts support this clonotype. The chain joins TRBV6-5 to TRBJ2-7; 8 bases line up with TRBD2. The CDR3 is 18 amino acids. The trim removed 7 bases at V and 2 bases at J, leaving 19 bases unmatched. CDR1 and CDR2 (germline): MNHEY, SVGAGI. CDR3 DNA: TGTGCCAGCACCCAAATCCCCTCTCAGCGGGAGAGGACCTACGAGCAGTACTTC. This encodes CASTQIPSQRERTYEQYF.

The chain employs TRBV7-2 and TRBJ2-1; D might be TRBD2 (5 bases). Germline loops: CDR1 SGHTA, CDR2 FQGNSA. The CDR3 is 18 amino acids. V shed 7 bases and J shed 0 bases, with 22 bases lying between them. The CDR3 spells CASKGGLYFQSSYNEQFF. The CDR3 DNA is TGTGCCAGCAAGGGCGGGTTATATTTTCAGAGCTCCTACAATGAGCAGTTCTTC.

For this clonotype: A much larger clone differs by one base, so this may be a read error. The CDR3, as DNA: TGTGCCAGCAGTTCCGGGACAGGGGGCACCTACGAGCAGTACTTC. It yields the protein CASSSGTGGTYEQYF. V is TRBV6-5 and J is TRBJ2-7; the match to TRBD1 covers 12 bases. The CDR3 has 15 amino acids. V lost 4 bases, J lost 2 bases, and 3 bases stayed unmatched. Germline assignment: CDR1 MNHEY and CDR2 SVGAGI.

The chain is built from TRBV7-2 and TRBJ2-1; 10 nucleotides line up with TRBD2. Losses at the gene ends were 6 bases for V and 6 bases for J; bases not matched to a gene: 11. CDR3 size: 16 residues. CDR1 and CDR2 from the germline V gene are SGHTA and FQGNSA. Here the CDR3 DNA reads TGTGCCAGCAGGGGGAGCGGGAGGGGGTTAGGCAATGAGCAGTTCTTC. Its translation: CASRGSGRGLGNEQFF.

This clonotype was counted a few times. The chain couples TRBV21-1 to TRBJ2-1; TRBD2 is the table's D call, not checked against the DNA. TRBV21-1 is a listed pseudogene. The CDR3 runs to 15 residues. CDR3 amino acids: CARDPKREVLDEQFF. The CDR3 region has the DNA TGTGCCAGGGACCCTAAGCGGGAGGTGTTGGATGAGCAGTTCTTC.

Many counts were recorded for this clonotype. The chain joins TRBV2 to TRBJ1-5; TRBD1 might be the D (6 bases). CDR1 is SNHLY and CDR2 is FYNNEI in the germline V gene. V was pared by 5 bases and J by 7 bases, with 9 bases between. The CDR3 totals 12 residues. CDR3 sequence: CASSRTVQPQHF. DNA for the CDR3: TGTGCCAGCAGTCGGACAGTCCAGCCCCAGCATTTT.

This chain links TRBV20-1 with TRBJ2-5; the match to TRBD1 covers 7 bases. CDR1 and CDR2 (germline): DFQATT, SNEGSKA (reference sequence). V gave up 5 bases and J gave up 2 bases; unmatched junction bases: 2. This CDR3 contains 12 residues. CDR3 protein: CSARQGQETQYF. The CDR3 DNA sequence: TGCAGTGCTCGACAGGGACAAGAGACCCAGTACTTC.

There are many counts of this clonotype. The chain couples TRBV29-1 to TRBJ2-1; no reliable D call. Trimming removed 1 base at V and 4 bases at J, with 5 bases between. The CDR3 spans 12 residues. The germline CDR1 and CDR2 sequences are SQVTM and ANQGSEA. CDR3 nucleotides: TGCAGCGTTGAAGCGAGGTACAATGAGCAGTTCTTC. It codes for CSVEARYNEQFF.

This clonotype was seen many times. V gene TRBV10-3 combines with J gene TRBJ2-7, with 11 bases identical to TRBD1. V dropped 5 bases and J dropped 6; count of bases not matched to a gene: 3. The CDR3 runs 13 residues. The germline V gene has CDR1 ENHRY and CDR2 SYGVKD. The CDR3 coding sequence is TGTGCCATCAGTCCGGACAGGGGGCGCGAGCAGTACTTC. This encodes CAISPDRGREQYF.

This clonotype was seen more than once but under ten times. The J gene is TRBJ2-1, the V gene TRBV2; 8 bases agree with TRBD1. Germline lookup yields CDR1 SNHLY and CDR2 FYNNEI. V dropped 10 bases and J dropped 4; count of bases not matched to a gene: 9. This CDR3 is built from 14 residues. The CDR3 DNA sequence: TGTGCCACGCAGGGACAGGTTATTTACAATGAGCAGTTCTTC. Translating gives CATQGQVIYNEQFF.

There are a few counts of this clonotype. The chain employs TRBV2 and TRBJ2-2, with 7 bases matching TRBD1. The V and J ends lost 5 bases and 2 bases, in that order; junction bases with no gene match: 2. The germline V gene encodes CDR1 SNHLY and CDR2 FYNNEI. This CDR3 is built from 14 residues. CDR3 residues: CASSRDRNTGELFF. In DNA, the CDR3 is TGTGCCAGCAGTCGGGACAGAAACACCGGGGAGCTGTTTTTT.

This clonotype was counted ten times or more. J is TRBJ2-5 and V is TRBV2; the D is unclear. The CDR3 totals 13 residues. Trimming left V 6 bases short and J 5 bases short, with 13 bases between. CDR1 and CDR2 (germline): SNHLY, FYNNEI. The CDR3 loop reads CASSTALGETQYF. As DNA, the CDR3 is TGTGCCAGCAGCACCGCCTTAGGGGAGACCCAGTACTTC.

This clonotype was recorded at least ten times. The chain employs TRBV20-1 and TRBJ1-5, with a weak D call TRBD1 (6 bases). The CDR3 is 15 residues long. The V end lost 0 bases, the J end lost 5 bases, and 14 bases lay between the germline ends. Germline lookup yields CDR1 DFQATT and CDR2 SNEGSKA (reference sequence). CDR3 DNA: TGCAGTGCTAGAGATGGAGCAGGGGACTATCAGCCCCAGCATTTT. It is translated as CSARDGAGDYQPQHF.

This clonotype was seen at least ten times. This sequence joins TRBV29-1 and TRBJ2-3; D not certain. This CDR3 contains 13 residues. V was trimmed by 2 bases and J by 6 bases, leaving 12 bases between them. Germline V gene lookup returns CDR1 SQVTM and CDR2 ANQGSEA. In nucleotides, the CDR3 is TGCAGCGTTGAACCTCCGGCGGCGGATACGCAGTATTTT. It encodes CSVEPPAADTQYF.

This clonotype was picked up many times. J is TRBJ2-7 and V is TRBV29-1, with D possibly TRBD2 on 6 matching bases. CDR1 and CDR2 (germline): SQVTM, ANQGSEA. The CDR3 totals 11 residues. With 6 bases removed from V and 5 bases from J, the gap between germline ends came to 11 bases. The CDR3 sequence is CSVARGHEQYF. The CDR3, as DNA: TGCAGCGTAGCGCGGGGCCACGAGCAGTACTTC.

This clonotype was counted ten times or more. V gene TRBV29-1 combines with J gene TRBJ2-3; 9 nucleotides align to TRBD1. Germline lookup yields CDR1 SQVTM and CDR2 ANQGSEA. This CDR3 is built from 17 residues. V dropped 5 bases and J dropped 9; count of bases not matched to a gene: 21. The CDR3 reads CSVPGQGFAGSSLTQYF. The CDR3 DNA is TGCAGCGTTCCGGGACAGGGATTCGCGGGATCCTCTCTGACGCAGTATTTT.

This clonotype has only a few counts. The gene calls are TRBV29-1 and TRBJ2-7; weak D call: TRBD1 (6 bases). V gave up 7 bases and J gave up 5 bases, with 15 bases separating them. Germline V lookup: CDR1 SQVTM, CDR2 ANQGSEA. The CDR3 covers 12 residues. The CDR3 region is CSGGYNRDEQYF. As DNA, the CDR3 is TGCAGCGGGGGGTATAACAGGGACGAGCAGTACTTC.